This T cell receptor (beta chain) was sequenced in a study of shared clonotypes between healthy human individuals. Study-level information: Three plates were used per donor for CD4 naive, three for CD4 memory, two for CD8 naive and one for CD8 memory.

The germline V gene encodes CDR1 MNHEY and CDR2 SVGAGI. CDR3 length equals 14 residues. V lost 5 bases and J 1 base, leaving 12 bases between the germline ends. As for this clone: What it binds is unknown.

CD45RO-negative cells were positively selected for CCR7, leaving out terminally differentiated effector memory CD45RA+ cells. Findings and caveats of the study: Naive subsets usually exceeded memory subsets in estimated richness. Clonotype sharing among the donors was expected to vary with sequencing depth.

Assay used: immunoSEQ multiplex PCR; TCRdb lists only in-frame clones, some missing. The repertoire holds around 1.9 million clones, with around 93% as singletons. What was sequenced was naive CD8+ T cells from PBMCs. J is TRBJ2-7 and V is TRBV6-5; D possibly corresponds to TRBD1 (5 bases). The receptor comes from a man in his late teens or twenties in good health. Some clones in this sample may be carry-over from other donors' samples. Here the CDR3 reads CASSLTARSYEQYF. For the CDR3, the DNA is TGTGCCAGCAGTCTGACAGCCCGATCCTACGAGCAGTACTTC.